This record looks at one T cell receptor (beta chain) sequence and its context. V was shortened by 2 bases and J by 5 bases, with 5 bases between the two germline ends. The CDR3 runs to 12 residues. Looked up from germline, CDR1 is SGHRS and CDR2 is YFSETQ. Repertoires were generated with immunoSEQ multiplex PCR, while TCRdb's copy carries only in-frame clones and drops some. The repertoire holds about 89,000 clones, with approximately 93% as singletons. This sample is part of a study of OX40 agonist ivuxolimab in advanced cancers. Turning to the study itself: Patients in the trial were receiving intravenous ivuxolimab every 2 weeks, at doses of 0.01 to 10 mg/kg.

The specimen was CD4+ or CD8+ T cells sorted from blood, collected in a trial of the OX40 agonist ivuxolimab. The chain links TRBV5-1 to TRBJ2-1; no reliable D call. The receptor was isolated from an adult with an advanced solid tumor such as melanoma, head and neck, liver or kidney cancer. The CDR3: CASSFGNNEQFF. The CDR3 nucleotides are TGCGCCAGCAGCTTTGGGAACAATGAGCAGTTCTTC.